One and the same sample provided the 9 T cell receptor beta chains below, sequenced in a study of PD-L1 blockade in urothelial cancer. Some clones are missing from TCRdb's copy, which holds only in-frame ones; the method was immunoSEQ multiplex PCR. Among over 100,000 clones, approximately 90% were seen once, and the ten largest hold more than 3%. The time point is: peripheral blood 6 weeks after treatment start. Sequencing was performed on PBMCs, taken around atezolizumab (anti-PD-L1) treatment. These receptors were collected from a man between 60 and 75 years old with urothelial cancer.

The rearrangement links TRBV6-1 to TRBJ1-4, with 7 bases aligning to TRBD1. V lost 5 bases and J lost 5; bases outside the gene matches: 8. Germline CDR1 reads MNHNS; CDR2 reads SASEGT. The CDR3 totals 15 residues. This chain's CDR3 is CASSPIDRANEKLFF. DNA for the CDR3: TGTGCCAGCAGTCCGATTGACAGGGCCAATGAAAAACTGTTTTTT.

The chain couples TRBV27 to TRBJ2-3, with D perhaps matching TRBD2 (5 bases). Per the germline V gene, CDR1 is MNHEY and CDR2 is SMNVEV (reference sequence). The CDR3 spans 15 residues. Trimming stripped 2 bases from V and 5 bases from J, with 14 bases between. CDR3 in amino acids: CASSLRSGVGDTQYF. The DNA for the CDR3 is TGTGCCAGCAGTTTAAGATCCGGGGTCGGAGATACGCAGTATTTT.

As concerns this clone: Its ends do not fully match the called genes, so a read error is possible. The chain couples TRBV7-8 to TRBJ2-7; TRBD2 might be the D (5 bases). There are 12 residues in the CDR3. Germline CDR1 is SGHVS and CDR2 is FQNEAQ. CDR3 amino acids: CASSLAQYEQYF. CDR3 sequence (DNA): TGTGCCAGCAGCCTAGCTCAGTACGAGCAGTACTTC. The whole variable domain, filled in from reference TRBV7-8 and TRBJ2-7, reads GAGVSQSPRYKVAKRGQDVALRCDPISGHVSLFWYQQALGQGPEFLTYFQNEAQLDKSGLPSDRFFAERPEGSVSTLKIQRTQQEDSAVYLCASSLAQYEQYFGPGTRLTVT.

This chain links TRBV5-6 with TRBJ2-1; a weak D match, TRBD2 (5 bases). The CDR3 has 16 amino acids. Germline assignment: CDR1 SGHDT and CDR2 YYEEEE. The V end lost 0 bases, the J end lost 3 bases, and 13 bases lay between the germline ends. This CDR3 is CASSLESGGFYNEQFF. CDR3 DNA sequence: TGTGCCAGCAGCTTGGAGTCGGGCGGGTTCTACAATGAGCAGTTCTTC.

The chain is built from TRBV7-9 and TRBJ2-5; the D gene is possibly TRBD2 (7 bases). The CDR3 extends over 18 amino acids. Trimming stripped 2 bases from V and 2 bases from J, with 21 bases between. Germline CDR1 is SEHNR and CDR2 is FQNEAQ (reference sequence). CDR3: CASSLNRASGDIQETQYF. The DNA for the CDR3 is TGTGCCAGCAGCTTAAACAGGGCGAGCGGGGACATTCAAGAGACCCAGTACTTC.

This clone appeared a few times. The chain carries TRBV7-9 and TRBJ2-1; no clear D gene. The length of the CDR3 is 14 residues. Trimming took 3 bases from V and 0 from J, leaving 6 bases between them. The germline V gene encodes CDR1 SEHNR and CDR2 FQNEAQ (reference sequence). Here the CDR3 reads CASSFLVSYNEQFF. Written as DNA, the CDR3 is TGTGCCAGCAGCTTCCTAGTCTCCTACAATGAGCAGTTCTTC.

CDR3: CASSPLSSDTQYF. CDR3 bases: TGTGCCAGCAGCCCACTATCCTCAGATACGCAGTATTTT. The V gene is TRBV7-9, the J gene TRBJ2-3, with D unresolved. Germline CDR1 is SEHNR and CDR2 is FQNEAQ (reference sequence). With 5 bases removed from V and 4 bases from J, the gap between germline ends came to 10 bases. The CDR3 length is 13 residues.

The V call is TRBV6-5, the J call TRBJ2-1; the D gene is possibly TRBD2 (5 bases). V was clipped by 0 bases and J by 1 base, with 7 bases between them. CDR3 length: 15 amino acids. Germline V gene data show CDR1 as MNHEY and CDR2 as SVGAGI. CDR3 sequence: CASSYSRGSYNEQFF. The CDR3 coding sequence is TGTGCCAGCAGTTACTCTCGGGGATCCTACAATGAGCAGTTCTTC.

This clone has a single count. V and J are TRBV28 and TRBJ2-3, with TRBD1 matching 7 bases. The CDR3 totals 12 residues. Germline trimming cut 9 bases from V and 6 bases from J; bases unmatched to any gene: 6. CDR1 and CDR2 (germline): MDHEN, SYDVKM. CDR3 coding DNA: TGTGCCAGTTCGACAGGGTGGGATACGCAGTATTTT. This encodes CASSTGWDTQYF.